This TCR beta chain was recovered during a study of shared clonotypes between healthy human individuals. V was clipped by 5 bases and J by 0 bases, with 17 bases between them. The CDR3 is 16 residues long. CDR1 is MNHEY and CDR2 is SMNVEV in the germline V gene (reference sequence). Profiled with immunoSEQ multiplex PCR; TCRdb holds only in-frame clones, not every one. The sample has 2 million to 2.5 million clones; just under 95% are singletons. This chain joins TRBV27 and TRBJ2-7, with TRBD1 as a possible D gene (5 bases). The origin of this receptor is a man in his late teens or twenties in good health. Some clones in this sample may be carry-over from other donors' samples. Input material: naive CD4+ T cells from PBMCs. Subset denoted: CD45RA+ positively selected. This CDR3 reads CASSTRQSALSYEQYF. The CDR3 region has the DNA TGTGCCAGCAGTACCCGACAGAGCGCACTCTCCTACGAGCAGTACTTC.